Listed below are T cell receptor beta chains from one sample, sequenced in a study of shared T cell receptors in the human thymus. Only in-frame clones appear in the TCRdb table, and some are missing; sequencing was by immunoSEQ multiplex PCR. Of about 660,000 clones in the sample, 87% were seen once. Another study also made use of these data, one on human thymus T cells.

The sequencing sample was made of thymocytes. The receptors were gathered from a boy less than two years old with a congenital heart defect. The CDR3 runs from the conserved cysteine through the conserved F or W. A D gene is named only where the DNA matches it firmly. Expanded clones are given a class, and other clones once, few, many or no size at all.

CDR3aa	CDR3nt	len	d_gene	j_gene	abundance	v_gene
CATSRGGLTNEKLFF	TGTGCCACCAGCAGAGGGGGCTTAACTAATGAAAAACTGTTTTTT	15	NA	TRBJ1-4	NA	TRBV15
CASSLAGDRDGYEQYF	TGTGCCAGCAGCTTAGCGGGGGACAGGGATGGATACGAGCAGTACTTC	16	TRBD1	TRBJ2-7	NA	TRBV7-8
CASSRGTGGAGELFF	TGCGCCAGCAGCCGCGGGACAGGAGGAGCCGGGGAGCTGTTTTTT	15	TRBD1	TRBJ2-2	NA	TRBV4-3
CASSQDSPGRHEQFF	TGCGCCAGCAGCCAAGATAGTCCAGGGAGGCATGAGCAGTTCTTC	15	NA	TRBJ2-1	once	TRBV4-3
CASSLAYNRGRTYEQYF	TGTGCCAGCAGCTTGGCTTATAACAGGGGGCGAACCTACGAGCAGTACTTC	17	TRBD1	TRBJ2-7	NA	TRBV5-4
CASSSTRATGELFF	TGCGCCAGCAGCAGCACCAGGGCCACCGGGGAGCTGTTTTTT	14	NA	TRBJ2-2	NA	TRBV4-3
CASSQVTENQPQHF	TGCGCCAGCAGCCAAGTTACGGAGAATCAGCCCCAGCATTTT	14	NA	TRBJ1-5	NA	TRBV4-3
CASSFAGTSGGTTYNEQFF	TGTGCCAGCAGTTTTGCCGGGACTAGCGGGGGGACTACCTACAATGAGCAGTTCTTC	19	TRBD2	TRBJ2-1	few	TRBV2
CASSQDRTSGGLAKNIQYF	TGCGCCAGCAGCCAAGATCGGACTAGCGGGGGATTAGCCAAAAACATTCAGTACTTC	19	TRBD2	TRBJ2-4	NA	TRBV4-1
CASSPRLAESTDTQYF	TGCGCCAGCAGTCCTAGACTAGCGGAGAGCACAGATACGCAGTATTTT	16	TRBD2	TRBJ2-3	once	TRBV4-3
CAWSVPGDSNQPQHF	TGTGCCTGGAGTGTACCAGGGGATAGCAATCAGCCCCAGCATTTT	15	NA	TRBJ1-5	NA	TRBV30
CSIPRGGLEETQYF	TGCAGCATCCCAAGGGGGGGGTTAGAGGAGACCCAGTACTTC	14	NA	TRBJ2-5	NA	TRBV29-1
CASPSVAYEQYF	TGTGCCAGCCCCTCGGTAGCCTACGAGCAGTACTTC	12	NA	TRBJ2-7	once	TRBV6-5
CASSRARTNNQPQHF	TGTGCCAGCAGCCGCGCCCGTACCAACAATCAGCCCCAGCATTTT	15	NA	TRBJ1-5	NA	TRBV5-6
CASMRSGSYEQYF	TGTGCCAGCATGAGGAGCGGGAGCTACGAGCAGTACTTC	13	TRBD2	TRBJ2-7	once	TRBV6-1
CASRPPGQGYNEQFF	TGTGCCAGCAGACCCCCGGGACAGGGTTACAATGAGCAGTTCTTC	15	TRBD1	TRBJ2-1	NA	TRBV11-2
CASFGRGTGELFF	TGTGCCAGCTTCGGGAGGGGGACCGGGGAGCTGTTTTTT	13	TRBD2	TRBJ2-2	NA	TRBV2
CASSSCNTGVLVYEQYF	TGTGCCAGCAGCTCTTGTAACACAGGCGTGTTGGTCTACGAGCAGTACTTC	17	NA	TRBJ2-7	once	TRBV6-4
CASSQAGQYTGELFF	TGCGCCAGCAGCCAAGCCGGACAGTACACCGGGGAGCTGTTTTTT	15	NA	TRBJ2-2	NA	TRBV4-3
CASSLAPGGASGGPSESYEQYF	TGTGCCAGCAGCTTAGCGCCGGGCGGGGCTAGCGGGGGCCCTTCCGAATCCTACGAGCAGTACTTC	22	TRBD2	TRBJ2-7	NA	TRBV7-6
CASSPRKRSEQFF	TGTGCCAGCAGCCCGAGGAAAAGGAGTGAGCAGTTCTTC	13	NA	TRBJ2-1	NA	TRBV5-6
CASSETRTGVNGYTF	TGTGCCAGCAGTGAGACCCGGACAGGGGTCAATGGCTACACCTTC	15	TRBD1	TRBJ1-2	NA	TRBV5-6
CASSHDNRESSYEQYF	TGCGCCAGCAGCCATGACAATCGGGAGAGCTCCTACGAGCAGTACTTC	16	NA	TRBJ2-7	NA	TRBV4-3
CASRGTGQLHYGYTF	TGTGCCAGCAGGGGGACGGGACAGCTTCATTATGGCTACACCTTC	15	TRBD1	TRBJ1-2	NA	TRBV27
CASSQVFGVLSYNEQFF	TGCGCCAGCAGCCAGGTGTTCGGGGTCCTCTCCTACAATGAGCAGTTCTTC	17	NA	TRBJ2-1	once	TRBV4-3
CATLSGAQETQYF	TGTGCCACGCTCTCGGGAGCCCAAGAGACCCAGTACTTC	13	NA	TRBJ2-5	NA	TRBV6-1
CASSPVGTGFVEQYF	TGTGCCAGCAGCCCAGTCGGGACAGGGTTCGTCGAGCAGTACTTC	15	TRBD1	TRBJ2-7	NA	TRBV7-9
CASSPVQARGANVLTF	TGTGCCAGCAGCCCAGTCCAGGCCCGAGGGGCCAACGTCCTGACTTTC	16	NA	TRBJ2-6	NA	TRBV5-4